This TCR beta chain is from a study of blood T cells in healthy people across ages. With a J-beta primer mix and a sample-barcoded 5' primer, a second PCR ran about 6 to 11 cycles. TCRdb passed the 5' RACE reads through MiXCR, listing each CDR3 protein once. The data contain 800,000 to 900,000 distinct CDR3 sequences, around 62% of them singletons. Ranging in age from roughly 6 to 95, the donors were healthy Caucasian individuals from Russia. The authors isolated at least 6.5 million PBMCs per sample. The CDR3 has 12 residues. The V gene lost 5 bases and the J gene lost 2 bases, with 9 bases spanning the gap. Germline lookup yields CDR1 SQVTM and CDR2 ANQGSEA.

This sequence joins TRBV29-1 and TRBJ1-2; D not certain. The sequence derives from a man younger than 45 in good health. Sequenced input: blood. The CDR3 region has the DNA TGCAGCGTTCCCAAGGAGAACTATGGCTACACCTTC. It translates to CSVPKENYGYTF.